This T cell receptor beta chain was sequenced for a study of identical twins. CDR1 is DFQATT and CDR2 is SNEGSKA in the germline V gene (reference sequence). This CDR3 is built from 16 residues. Trimming took 6 bases from V and 5 from J; bases not matched to a gene: 11. Only healthy Caucasians were included as donors. cDNA carried unique molecular identifiers, and a universal primer site was added by template switching. TCRdb called the 5' RACE reads again in MiXCR, with one record for every CDR3 protein. The table has 1.5 million to 2 million distinct CDR3 sequences, less than 35% seen once; the top ten hold about 0.27%.

This chain joins TRBV20-1 and TRBJ2-5; 14 bases map to TRBD2. The TCR was taken from a newborn girl in good health. The source material was cord blood. The CDR3 DNA reads TGCAGTGCCCCCAGACTAGCGGGAGGGCCCCGTGAGACCCAGTACTTC. Its translation is CSAPRLAGGPRETQYF.